These T cell receptor beta chains were read from a single sample in a study of blood T cell repertoires in COVID-19. Data came from immunoSEQ multiplex PCR; TCRdb stores just in-frame clones and leaves some out. Of a few hundred thousand clones in the sample, around 81% were seen once. The sequencing input was PBMCs or T cells enriched from blood (not recorded which). The receptors originated from a man aged 50 to 60 who had recovered from COVID-19. Each CDR3 is given with its conserved first and last residue. Fields, in order: J gene, V gene, D gene, clone size, CDR3 DNA, CDR3 protein. D genes are given only for firm matches. Where a row states a size, it is once, few, many or the class of an expanded clone; other rows omit it.

j_gene: TRBJ2-1
v_gene: TRBV6-5
d_gene: -
abundance: -
CDR3nt: TGTGCCAGCAGCTTCCAGGATACCTACAATGAGCAGTTCTTC
CDR3aa: CASSFQDTYNEQFF

j_gene: TRBJ2-7
v_gene: TRBV10-2
d_gene: TRBD1
abundance: -
CDR3nt: TGCGCCAGCACCGGGACAGGCTCCTACGAGCAGTACTTC
CDR3aa: CASTGTGSYEQYF

j_gene: TRBJ2-2
v_gene: TRBV9
d_gene: TRBD2
abundance: -
CDR3nt: TGTGCCAGCAGCGTAGAACTAGCGATCACCGGGGAGCTGTTTTTT
CDR3aa: CASSVELAITGELFF

j_gene: TRBJ1-1
v_gene: TRBV5-1
d_gene: TRBD1
abundance: -
CDR3nt: TGCGCCAGCAGCTTGGGACAGGGTGTGAAGACTGAAGCTTTCTTT
CDR3aa: CASSLGQGVKTEAFF

j_gene: TRBJ1-5
v_gene: TRBV4-3
d_gene: -
abundance: -
CDR3nt: TGCGCCAGCAGCCTGCAGACAGGTCTCAATCAGCCCCAGCATTTT
CDR3aa: CASSLQTGLNQPQHF

j_gene: TRBJ1-1
v_gene: TRBV20-1
d_gene: -
abundance: few
CDR3nt: TGCAGTGCTGGTGTTACCCAGGGCCAAGTGGCTTTCTTT
CDR3aa: CSAGVTQGQVAFF

j_gene: TRBJ1-2
v_gene: TRBV2
d_gene: TRBD1
abundance: -
CDR3nt: TGTGCCAGCAGTTTGGACAGGGATTACTATGGCTACACCTTC
CDR3aa: CASSLDRDYYGYTF

j_gene: TRBJ1-6
v_gene: TRBV5-1
d_gene: -
abundance: -
CDR3nt: TGCGCCAGCAGCCCAGGTTTCGGGGAGTCACCCCTCCACTTT
CDR3aa: CASSPGFGESPLHF

j_gene: TRBJ1-2
v_gene: TRBV7-6
d_gene: TRBD1
abundance: -
CDR3nt: TGTGCCAGCAGCTTCAGTGGGGACAGGGGGCAATTAATGGGCTATGGCTACACCTTC
CDR3aa: CASSFSGDRGQLMGYGYTF

j_gene: TRBJ2-3
v_gene: TRBV18
d_gene: -
abundance: -
CDR3nt: TGTGCCAGCTCTTCCCTGAGGGGGGGAGATACGCAGTATTTT
CDR3aa: CASSSLRGGDTQYF

j_gene: TRBJ1-4
v_gene: TRBV5-1
d_gene: TRBD1
abundance: -
CDR3nt: TGCGCCAGCAGCTCGGGAGGACAGGGGGGAAATGAAAAACTGTTTTTT
CDR3aa: CASSSGGQGGNEKLFF

j_gene: TRBJ1-6
v_gene: TRBV16
d_gene: TRBD1
abundance: -
CDR3nt: TGTGCCAGCAGCCAGACGGGACAGGGTCGGTCACCCCTCCACTTT
CDR3aa: CASSQTGQGRSPLHF

j_gene: TRBJ2-1
v_gene: TRBV11-3
d_gene: -
abundance: few
CDR3nt: TGTGCCAGCAGCCCCAGCGAAAGTTACAATGAGCAGTTCTTC
CDR3aa: CASSPSESYNEQFF

j_gene: TRBJ2-1
v_gene: TRBV27
d_gene: TRBD2
abundance: -
CDR3nt: TGTGCCAGCAGTTCCCGGGCGGGAGGACTAACTAATGAGCAGTTCTTC
CDR3aa: CASSSRAGGLTNEQFF

j_gene: TRBJ2-1
v_gene: TRBV7-2
d_gene: -
abundance: -
CDR3nt: TGTGCCAGCAGCTTAGTTCGGGGGATGGCGGAGCAGTTCTTC
CDR3aa: CASSLVRGMAEQFF

j_gene: TRBJ2-1
v_gene: TRBV10-1
d_gene: TRBD2
abundance: -
CDR3nt: TGCGCCCGCTGTGACGCCCGGGGGGTGAGCTCCTACAATGAGCAGTTCTTC
CDR3aa: CARCDARGVSSYNEQFF

j_gene: TRBJ1-2
v_gene: TRBV5-1
d_gene: -
abundance: -
CDR3nt: TGCGCCAGCAGCTTGGGTACAGGAGAGGTCTATGGCTACACCTTC
CDR3aa: CASSLGTGEVYGYTF

j_gene: TRBJ1-2
v_gene: TRBV27
d_gene: TRBD1
abundance: -
CDR3nt: TGTGCCAGCAGCGACAGGGGGCCATTGGCTGGCTACACCTTC
CDR3aa: CASSDRGPLAGYTF

j_gene: TRBJ1-1
v_gene: TRBV11-1
d_gene: -
abundance: once
CDR3nt: TGTGCCAGCAGCTCGAGACCGAAACCACAGGCTTTCTTT
CDR3aa: CASSSRPKPQAFF

j_gene: TRBJ2-3
v_gene: TRBV3-1/TRBV3-2
d_gene: TRBD2
abundance: once
CDR3nt: TGTGCCAGCAGCCCACTAGCGGGGGGCCTCACAGATACGCAGTATTTT
CDR3aa: CASSPLAGGLTDTQYF

j_gene: TRBJ2-2
v_gene: TRBV28
d_gene: TRBD1
abundance: -
CDR3nt: TGTGCCAGCATCCTCAGGACAGGGGCCTCCACCGGGGAGCTGTTTTTT
CDR3aa: CASILRTGASTGELFF

j_gene: TRBJ2-1
v_gene: TRBV4-3
d_gene: -
abundance: -
CDR3nt: TGCGCCAGCAGCCAAGATTCAGTCCTCGGCGGGCAGTTCTTC
CDR3aa: CASSQDSVLGGQFF

j_gene: TRBJ2-1
v_gene: TRBV4-3
d_gene: TRBD2
abundance: -
CDR3nt: TGCGCCAGCAGCCTCGGACTAGCGGCCTACAATGAGCAGTTCTTC
CDR3aa: CASSLGLAAYNEQFF

j_gene: TRBJ2-2
v_gene: TRBV5-5
d_gene: TRBD1
abundance: -
CDR3nt: TGTGCCAGCAGCAAGAATACAGGGGCGAGCATAGAGCTGTTTTTT
CDR3aa: CASSKNTGASIELFF

j_gene: TRBJ2-3
v_gene: TRBV7-8
d_gene: -
abundance: -
CDR3nt: TGTGCCAGCAGCCCCCCGCCGGGACTCCGATCAGATACGCAGTATTTT
CDR3aa: CASSPPPGLRSDTQYF

j_gene: TRBJ1-2
v_gene: TRBV27
d_gene: TRBD1
abundance: -
CDR3nt: TGTGCCAGCAGTTCTCCGGGACAGGGGAACTATGGCTACACCTTC
CDR3aa: CASSSPGQGNYGYTF

j_gene: TRBJ2-1
v_gene: TRBV7-3
d_gene: TRBD2
abundance: -
CDR3nt: TGTGCCAGCAGCTTATCGGCTAGCGGCTACAATGAGCAGTTCTTC
CDR3aa: CASSLSASGYNEQFF

j_gene: TRBJ1-5
v_gene: TRBV6-5
d_gene: -
abundance: -
CDR3nt: TGTGCCAGCAGTACAGTTATAATCGGTCAGCCCCAGCATTTT
CDR3aa: CASSTVIIGQPQHF

j_gene: TRBJ1-5
v_gene: TRBV7-9
d_gene: TRBD1
abundance: -
CDR3nt: TGTGCCAGCAGCTCGGGACAGAATCAGCCCCAGCATTTT
CDR3aa: CASSSGQNQPQHF

j_gene: TRBJ2-7
v_gene: TRBV5-1
d_gene: -
abundance: few
CDR3nt: TGCGCCAGCAGCCCGTGGTCGGGGATGTTTTCCTACGAGCAGTACTTC
CDR3aa: CASSPWSGMFSYEQYF

j_gene: TRBJ2-7
v_gene: TRBV7-9
d_gene: -
abundance: -
CDR3nt: TGTGCCAGCAGCTTATTTACAGGGAAGGGCTACGAGCAGTACTTC
CDR3aa: CASSLFTGKGYEQYF

j_gene: TRBJ2-3
v_gene: TRBV29-1
d_gene: TRBD1
abundance: -
CDR3nt: TGCAGCGTAAAACAGGGGGCTGGGACAGATACGCAGTATTTT
CDR3aa: CSVKQGAGTDTQYF

j_gene: TRBJ2-7
v_gene: TRBV2
d_gene: -
abundance: -
CDR3nt: TGTGCCAGCAGTGAATCGACAGTTGAGCAGTACTTC
CDR3aa: CASSESTVEQYF

j_gene: TRBJ2-1
v_gene: TRBV7-6
d_gene: TRBD1
abundance: -
CDR3nt: TGTGCCAGCAGCTCCCATTTGGCAGGGGGCTATGAGCAGTTCTTC
CDR3aa: CASSSHLAGGYEQFF

j_gene: TRBJ1-5
v_gene: TRBV5-1
d_gene: -
abundance: few
CDR3nt: TGCGCCAGCAGCTTGCGGGGGGATAGCAATCAGCCCCAGCATTTT
CDR3aa: CASSLRGDSNQPQHF

j_gene: TRBJ2-5
v_gene: TRBV7-9
d_gene: TRBD2
abundance: -
CDR3nt: TGTGCCAGCAGCCCCAGACTAGCGGGCCCTGGCAGGGAGACCCAGTACTTC
CDR3aa: CASSPRLAGPGRETQYF

j_gene: TRBJ2-7
v_gene: TRBV18
d_gene: TRBD1
abundance: few
CDR3nt: TGTGCCAGCTCGCTCGGGACAGGGGTAGCCCACGAGCAGTACTTC
CDR3aa: CASSLGTGVAHEQYF

j_gene: TRBJ2-1
v_gene: TRBV6-5
d_gene: TRBD2
abundance: -
CDR3nt: TGTGCCAGCAGGGGGACTAGTTTCAATGAGCAGTTCTTC
CDR3aa: CASRGTSFNEQFF

j_gene: TRBJ2-7
v_gene: TRBV11-3
d_gene: -
abundance: -
CDR3nt: TGTGCCAGCAGCCAAGGGACTTCCTACGAGCAGTACTTC
CDR3aa: CASSQGTSYEQYF

j_gene: TRBJ2-3
v_gene: TRBV9
d_gene: -
abundance: once
CDR3nt: TGTGCCAGCAGCCTTGGGGGGACTCGCACAGATACGCAGTATTTT
CDR3aa: CASSLGGTRTDTQYF

j_gene: TRBJ2-7
v_gene: TRBV6-2/TRBV6-3
d_gene: TRBD2
abundance: -
CDR3nt: TGTGCCAGCAGTTACTTGCGGACTAGCGGTTACGAGCAGTACTTC
CDR3aa: CASSYLRTSGYEQYF

j_gene: TRBJ1-5
v_gene: TRBV5-1
d_gene: -
abundance: -
CDR3nt: TGCGCCAGCAGCTTGGACAGTCCCGATCAGCCCCAGCATTTT
CDR3aa: CASSLDSPDQPQHF

j_gene: TRBJ2-7
v_gene: TRBV27
d_gene: TRBD1
abundance: -
CDR3nt: TGTGCCAGCAGGTCCCCGGACAGGGCCTTTTACGAGCAGTACTTC
CDR3aa: CASRSPDRAFYEQYF

j_gene: TRBJ1-2
v_gene: TRBV28
d_gene: -
abundance: -
CDR3nt: TGTGCCAGCAGTTTATCCGCCACTCGCGGCTACACCTTC
CDR3aa: CASSLSATRGYTF

j_gene: TRBJ1-5
v_gene: TRBV6-2/TRBV6-3
d_gene: -
abundance: -
CDR3nt: TGTGCCAGCAGTTTTCGGGTCGATCGGGATCAGCCCCAGCATTTT
CDR3aa: CASSFRVDRDQPQHF

j_gene: TRBJ1-3
v_gene: TRBV5-1
d_gene: TRBD1
abundance: few
CDR3nt: TGCGCCAGCAGTTCCGGGACAGACTTCGCGAACACCATATATTTT
CDR3aa: CASSSGTDFANTIYF

j_gene: TRBJ1-1
v_gene: TRBV27
d_gene: -
abundance: few
CDR3nt: TGTGCCAGCAGTTTATCCCTGTTGAGCACTGAAGCTTTCTTT
CDR3aa: CASSLSLLSTEAFF

j_gene: TRBJ1-1
v_gene: TRBV6-5
d_gene: -
abundance: -
CDR3nt: TGTGCCAGCAGCCGGCTGGAGGAAGCTTTCTTT
CDR3aa: CASSRLEEAFF

j_gene: TRBJ2-1
v_gene: TRBV7-2
d_gene: TRBD2
abundance: -
CDR3nt: TGTGCCAGCAGGGGGACTAGCGGGAATTCCTACAATGAGCAGTTCTTC
CDR3aa: CASRGTSGNSYNEQFF

j_gene: TRBJ2-3
v_gene: TRBV9
d_gene: -
abundance: -
CDR3nt: TGTGCCAGCAGCGTTGTCGGTACTAGCACAGATACGCAGTATTTT
CDR3aa: CASSVVGTSTDTQYF

j_gene: TRBJ1-2
v_gene: TRBV12-3/TRBV12-4
d_gene: -
abundance: -
CDR3nt: TGTGCCAGCAGTGGTGACAGGACATATGGCTACACCTTC
CDR3aa: CASSGDRTYGYTF

j_gene: TRBJ2-3
v_gene: TRBV19
d_gene: -
abundance: -
CDR3nt: TGTGCCAGTACGAGGGGGGGCGAGACAGATACGCAGTATTTT
CDR3aa: CASTRGGETDTQYF

j_gene: TRBJ2-6
v_gene: TRBV6-6
d_gene: -
abundance: -
CDR3nt: TGTGCCAGCAGTTACCCCATAGCCCCTGGGGCCAACGTCCTGACTTTC
CDR3aa: CASSYPIAPGANVLTF

j_gene: TRBJ2-7
v_gene: TRBV28
d_gene: -
abundance: -
CDR3nt: TGTGCCAGCAGTTTAGGACAGGGAGGGGTCGAGCAGTACTTC
CDR3aa: CASSLGQGGVEQYF

j_gene: TRBJ2-5
v_gene: TRBV19
d_gene: TRBD1
abundance: once
CDR3nt: TGTGCCAGTAGGGCGGACAGGGCGCGGGAAGAGACCCAGTACTTC
CDR3aa: CASRADRAREETQYF

j_gene: TRBJ2-7
v_gene: TRBV30
d_gene: -
abundance: -
CDR3nt: TGTGCCTGGAGTGTACTCCGGGAGCAGTACTTC
CDR3aa: CAWSVLREQYF

j_gene: TRBJ1-2
v_gene: TRBV5-1
d_gene: TRBD1
abundance: -
CDR3nt: TGCGCCAGCAGCCCCCGGACAGGGGGAACCGATGGCTACACCTTC
CDR3aa: CASSPRTGGTDGYTF